The subject of this entry is one T cell receptor (beta chain). These data belong to a study of T cell changes during pregnancy in multiple sclerosis. This table comes from immunoSEQ multiplex PCR, and its TCRdb copy is limited to in-frame clones, with some not included. Among approximately 44,000 clones, 75% to 95% were seen once, and the ten largest hold about 0.51%. The V gene's germline CDR1 is MDHEN and CDR2 SYDVKM. The CDR3 is 14 amino acids. With 8 bases clipped from V and 7 bases from J, the junction kept 10 bases outside the gene matches. The V gene is TRBV28, the J gene TRBJ1-5; 8 bases are shared with TRBD1. This TCR was sampled from a female donor in good health, enrolled as a control in a pregnancy study. Source: CD4+ T cells from peripheral blood mononuclear cells, taken in the second trimester of pregnancy. The CDR3 DNA reads TGTGCCAGCCGCGACAGGGGTACGGGCCAGCCCCAGCATTTT. Residues: CASRDRGTGQPQHF.